This T cell receptor beta chain was retrieved from a study of T cells in Graves' hyperthyroidism and ophthalmopathy. Whole-study context: Prior to any treatment, at the point of initial diagnosis, peripheral blood was collected. Study outcomes and limitations: Blood also showed most of the thyroid clonotypes that were expanded above 0.001.

The CDR3 extends over 12 amino acids. Trimming shortened V by 6 bases and J by 0 bases, and 9 bases separated the two germline ends. Germline CDR1 and CDR2: SQVTM and ANQGSEA. There were TCR beta CDR3 regions amplified from RNA transcripts. RT-PCR in the first round (using the HTBI primer set) targeted the TCR CDR3. TCRdb re-derived calls from the multiplex PCR reads in MiXCR, one entry per CDR3 protein. The sample includes over 120,000 distinct CDR3 sequences, roughly 23% seen only once; the top ten take roughly 73%. As concerns this clonotype: Its cognate antigen is unknown.

Those with hyperthyroidism were 18 to 65 years old, newly diagnosed, and ill for under 2 months. Fresh peripheral blood, approximately 9.6 ml, yielded the PBMCs. The sequenced sample consisted of blood. V gene TRBV29-1 combines with J gene TRBJ2-7; D may be TRBD1 (5 bases). The TCR sequence derives from a woman aged 50 to 60 with Graves' hyperthyroidism that later progressed to Graves' ophthalmopathy. CDR3 protein: CSVVDSSYEQYF. Here the CDR3 DNA reads TGCAGCGTGGTCGACAGCTCCTACGAGCAGTACTTC.